The T cell receptor (beta chain) described here comes from a study of T-cell reconstitution after alpha-beta-depleted transplantation in children. TCRbeta library construction was performed incorporating unique molecular identifiers. TCRdb re-derived calls from the PCR reads in MiXCR, one entry per CDR3 protein. The data show some 550,000 distinct CDR3 sequences, under 30% seen once. Points from the study as a whole: For some patients, TCRbeta diversity was high at day 60 because of recipient T cells and thymic progenitors that survived. By one year post-transplant, T-cell counts and diversity largely arose from T cells that were newly produced.

This clonotype showed up just a few times. As yet, its antigen is unknown. Trimming took 2 bases from V and 5 from J, leaving 6 bases between them. CDR3 length: 12 amino acids. CDR1 is GTSNPN and CDR2 is SVGIG in the germline V gene (reference sequence). J is TRBJ2-2 and V is TRBV30; no firm D call. The receptor was isolated from a boy under three years old who had a stem cell transplant for acute myeloid leukemia, so the T cells may come from the graft donor. The sample in question was PBMCs, mostly from graft donor cells, obtained 360 days after TCRalphabeta/CD19-depleted stem cell transplant. The CDR3 region is CAWSLGTGELFF. The CDR3 DNA reads TGTGCCTGGAGTTTGGGAACCGGGGAGCTGTTTTTT.